This T cell receptor (beta chain) stems from a study of cytomegalovirus exposure and HLA in healthy donors. The study, taken as a whole, reports: A later analysis found TCR association rates differed by HLA locus, highest for DRB1 and lowest for HLA-C. Accurate prediction of HLA-A and HLA-B alleles (for most subjects) was reportedly achieved from TCR beta sequences.

The PCR was carried out with 60 Vbeta primers and 13 Jbeta primers. Clones were sequenced by immunoSEQ multiplex PCR, and TCRdb holds only the in-frame ones, with some missing. The repertoire table contains around 140,000 clones. To note about this clone: Its target is unknown.

The source is a woman aged 45 to 65 in good health and CMV-seronegative. The sample consisted of PBMCs.

CDR3 amino acids: CASSFGRGYEQYF. The CDR3, as DNA: TGCGCCAGCAGCTTTGGCAGGGGGTACGAGCAGTACTTC. The chain uses TRBV5-1 and TRBJ2-7, with TRBD1 matching 7 bases. The V gene's germline CDR1 is SGHRS and CDR2 YFSETQ. The CDR3 runs 13 residues. With V trimmed by 2 bases and J by 4 bases, 3 bases remained unmatched.